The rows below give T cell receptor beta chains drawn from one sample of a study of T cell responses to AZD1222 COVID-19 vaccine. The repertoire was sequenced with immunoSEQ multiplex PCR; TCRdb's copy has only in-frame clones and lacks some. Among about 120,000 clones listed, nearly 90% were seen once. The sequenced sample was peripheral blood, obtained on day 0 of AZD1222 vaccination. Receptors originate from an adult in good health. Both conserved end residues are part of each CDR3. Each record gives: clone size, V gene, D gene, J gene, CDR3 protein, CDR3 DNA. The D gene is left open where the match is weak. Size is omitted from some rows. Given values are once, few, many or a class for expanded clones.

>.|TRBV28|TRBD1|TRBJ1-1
CASSPADRGVGSMNTEAFF
TGTGCCAGCAGTCCCGCGGACAGGGGGGTTGGGTCAATGAACACTGAAGCTTTCTTT
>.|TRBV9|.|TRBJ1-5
CASSATSQRGQPQHF
TGTGCCAGCAGCGCCACCTCACAACGGGGTCAGCCCCAGCATTTT
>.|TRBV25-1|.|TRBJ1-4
CASSEFGRASEKLFF
TGTGCCAGCAGTGAATTCGGCAGGGCTAGTGAAAAACTGTTTTTT
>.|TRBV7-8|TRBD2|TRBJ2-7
CASSLVSGSWDEQYF
TGTGCCAGCAGCTTAGTTAGCGGGAGCTGGGACGAGCAGTACTTC
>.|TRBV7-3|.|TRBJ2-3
CASSLGLLGSTDTQYF
TGTGCCAGCAGCTTGGGACTCCTCGGCAGCACAGATACGCAGTATTTT
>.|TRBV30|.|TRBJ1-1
CAWTLVLDRGTEAFF
TGTGCCTGGACCTTAGTCCTCGATCGGGGCACTGAAGCTTTCTTT
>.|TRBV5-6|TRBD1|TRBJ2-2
CASSFRDRAPSGELFF
TGTGCCAGCAGCTTCCGGGACAGGGCACCCAGCGGGGAGCTGTTTTTT
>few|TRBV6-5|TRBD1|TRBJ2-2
CASIPRDRYTGELFF
TGTGCCAGTATCCCCCGGGACAGGTACACCGGGGAGCTGTTTTTT
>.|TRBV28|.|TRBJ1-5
CASTTLNQPQHF
TGTGCCAGCACTACGCTGAATCAGCCCCAGCATTTT
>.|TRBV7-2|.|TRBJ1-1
CASSLEVGHTEAFF
TGTGCCAGCAGCTTAGAGGTTGGGCACACTGAAGCTTTCTTT
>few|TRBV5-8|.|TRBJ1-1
CASNSMETEAFF
TGTGCCAGCAACTCGATGGAGACTGAAGCTTTCTTT
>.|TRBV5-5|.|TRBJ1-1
CASSSDRIETGTEAFF
TGTGCCAGCAGCTCGGATCGGATAGAAACAGGCACTGAAGCTTTCTTT
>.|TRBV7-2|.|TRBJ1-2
CASSLASADGYTF
TGTGCCAGCAGCTTAGCGTCGGCCGACGGCTACACCTTC
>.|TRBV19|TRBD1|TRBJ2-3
CASSLQGAFDTDTQYF
TGTGCCAGTAGTTTACAGGGGGCTTTCGACACAGATACGCAGTATTTT
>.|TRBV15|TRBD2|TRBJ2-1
CATSGGTSGHNEQFF
TGTGCCACCAGCGGTGGGACTAGCGGACACAATGAGCAGTTCTTC
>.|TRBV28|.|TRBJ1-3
CASGSQGGVGNTIYF
TGTGCCAGCGGTTCTCAAGGAGGGGTCGGAAACACCATATATTTT
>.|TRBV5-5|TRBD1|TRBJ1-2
CASSFARQGAVNYGYTF
TGTGCCAGCAGCTTTGCTCGACAGGGGGCAGTTAACTATGGCTACACCTTC
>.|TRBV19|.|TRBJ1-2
CASSPLPGTTLGGYTF
TGTGCCAGTAGTCCCCTCCCCGGGACAACCTTGGGAGGCTACACCTTC
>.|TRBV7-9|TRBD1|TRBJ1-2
CASSTGAFNYGYTF
TGTGCCAGCAGCACAGGGGCATTTAACTATGGCTACACCTTC
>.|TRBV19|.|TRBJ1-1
CASSPTQNTEAFF
TGTGCCAGTAGTCCGACACAGAACACTGAAGCTTTCTTT
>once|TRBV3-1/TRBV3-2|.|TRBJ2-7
CASSQETRPYEQYF
TGTGCCAGCAGCCAGGAAACACGTCCCTACGAGCAGTACTTC
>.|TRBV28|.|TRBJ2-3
CASSALAVRRDTQYF
TGTGCCAGCAGTGCCTTAGCGGTAAGGCGAGATACGCAGTATTTT
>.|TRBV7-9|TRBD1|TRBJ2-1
CASSLRTGNNEQFF
TGTGCCAGCAGCTTACGGACAGGGAACAATGAGCAGTTCTTC
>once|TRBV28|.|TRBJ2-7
CASSGYYEQYF
TGTGCCAGCAGTGGTTACTACGAGCAGTACTTC
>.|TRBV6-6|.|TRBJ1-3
CASSYSNQINTIYF
TGTGCCAGCAGTTACTCGAATCAGATAAACACCATATATTTT
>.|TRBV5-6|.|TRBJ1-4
CASSLSLWTGNEKLFF
TGTGCCAGCAGCTTGTCACTCTGGACCGGCAATGAAAAACTGTTTTTT
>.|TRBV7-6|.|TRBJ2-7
CASSLRGAKLYEQYF
TGTGCCAGCAGCCTGCGAGGGGCAAAGCTCTACGAGCAGTACTTC
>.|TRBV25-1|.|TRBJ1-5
CASSEGRGHQPQHF
TGTGCCAGCAGTGAAGGGAGAGGCCATCAGCCCCAGCATTTT
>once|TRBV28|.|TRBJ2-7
CASSKEPDNYEQYF
TGTGCCAGCAGTAAGGAGCCGGACAACTACGAGCAGTACTTC
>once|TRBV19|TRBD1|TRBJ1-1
CASIDRGKSAEAFF
TGTGCCAGTATTGACAGGGGGAAGTCTGCTGAAGCTTTCTTT
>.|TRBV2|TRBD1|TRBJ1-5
CASSRGDSSNQPQHF
TGTGCCAGCAGCAGGGGGGACAGTAGCAATCAGCCCCAGCATTTT
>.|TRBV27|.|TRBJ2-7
CASSLRASYEQYF
TGTGCCAGCAGTTTAAGGGCGAGCTACGAGCAGTACTTC
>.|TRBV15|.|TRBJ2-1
CATSRERGRYTGVF
TGTGCCACCAGCAGAGAGCGTGGAAGATATACCGGGGTCTTC
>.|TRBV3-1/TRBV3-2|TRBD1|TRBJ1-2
CASSQGGAGGTYGYTF
TGTGCCAGCAGCCAAGGGGGGGCAGGGGGCACCTATGGCTACACCTTC
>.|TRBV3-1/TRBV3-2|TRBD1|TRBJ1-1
CASSLGQGATEAFF
TGTGCCAGCAGCCTGGGACAGGGGGCCACTGAAGCTTTCTTT
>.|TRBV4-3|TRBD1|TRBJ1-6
CASSQEWTGGSPLHF
TGCGCCAGCAGCCAAGAATGGACAGGGGGCTCACCCCTCCACTTT
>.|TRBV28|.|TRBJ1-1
CASSWGEALYTEAFF
TGTGCCAGCAGTTGGGGGGAGGCCTTGTACACTGAAGCTTTCTTT
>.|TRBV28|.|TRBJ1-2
CASNDRNYGYTF
TGTGCCAGCAACGACAGAAACTATGGCTACACCTTC
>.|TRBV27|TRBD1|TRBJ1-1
CASSPQTGVLTEAFF
TGTGCCAGCAGTCCTCAGACAGGGGTTTTGACTGAAGCTTTCTTT
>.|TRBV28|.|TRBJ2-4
CASRGGTINIQYF
TGTGCCAGCAGAGGAGGGACCATAAACATTCAGTACTTC
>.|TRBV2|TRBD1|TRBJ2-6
CASRGQGRVSGANVLTF
TGTGCCAGCAGGGGACAGGGTAGGGTCTCTGGGGCCAACGTCCTGACTTTC
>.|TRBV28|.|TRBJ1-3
CASTLVGSGNTIYF
TGTGCCAGCACGTTGGTGGGCTCTGGAAACACCATATATTTT
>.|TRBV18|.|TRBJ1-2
CASEGGQSPYGYTF
TGTGCCAGCGAGGGAGGACAGTCCCCCTATGGCTACACCTTC
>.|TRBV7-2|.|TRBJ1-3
CASSLGSGLANTIYF
TGTGCCAGCAGCTTAGGGTCAGGGTTGGCGAACACCATATATTTT
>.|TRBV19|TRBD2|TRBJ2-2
CASGVPGLAGVSAGELFF
TGTGCCAGCGGGGTCCCGGGACTAGCGGGGGTTTCGGCCGGGGAGCTGTTTTTT
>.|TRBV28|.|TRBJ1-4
CADPLATNEKLFF
TGTGCCGACCCGCTGGCAACTAATGAAAAACTGTTTTTT
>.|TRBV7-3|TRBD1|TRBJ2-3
CASSLRTGGTTDTQYF
TGTGCCAGCAGCTTAAGGACAGGGGGAACCACAGATACGCAGTATTTT
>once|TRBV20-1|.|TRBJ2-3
CSASPPRRGPSTDTQYF
TGCAGTGCTAGTCCTCCAAGGCGGGGACCGAGCACAGATACGCAGTATTTT
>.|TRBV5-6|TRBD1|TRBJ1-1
CASRVYRDRKDPNTEAFF
TGTGCCAGCAGAGTTTACCGGGACAGGAAAGACCCGAACACTGAAGCTTTCTTT
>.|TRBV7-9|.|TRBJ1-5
CASSLQVNQPQHF
TGTGCCAGCAGCTTACAGGTAAATCAGCCCCAGCATTTT
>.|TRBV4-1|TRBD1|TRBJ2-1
CASSQEADRAKFF
TGCGCCAGCAGCCAAGAAGCGGACAGGGCTAAGTTCTTC
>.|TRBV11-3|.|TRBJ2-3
CASSLRGPSSTDTQYF
TGTGCCAGCAGCTTAAGGGGACCGTCAAGCACAGATACGCAGTATTTT
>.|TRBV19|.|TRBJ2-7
CASRVGTSRGHEQYF
TGTGCCAGTAGGGTGGGGACCTCCCGCGGACACGAGCAGTACTTC